These 2 T cell receptor beta chains were sequenced from one sample in a study of blood T cell repertoires in COVID-19. Sequencing used immunoSEQ multiplex PCR; TCRdb keeps in-frame clones, though not all of them. This sample has approximately 270,000 clones, with roughly 88% found just once. Specimen: peripheral blood. These receptors were obtained from a man at least 80 years old with acute or convalescent COVID-19.

The chain employs TRBV7-8 and TRBJ2-3, with 10 bases identical to TRBD2. The V segment lost 4 bases and the J segment 4 bases; nucleotides outside the gene matches: 5. The CDR3 length is 15 residues. Germline values: CDR1 SGHVS, CDR2 FQNEAQ. DNA for the CDR3: TGTGCCAGCAGCTCCCTAGCGGGGGAATCAGATACGCAGTATTTT. Protein sequence: CASSSLAGESDTQYF.

The rearrangement joins TRBV11-2 to TRBJ1-5, with D hard to call. CDR3 size: 15 residues. V gave up 5 bases and J gave up 2 bases, with 13 bases separating them. Germline V gene sequence: CDR1 SGHAT, CDR2 FQNNGV. As DNA, the CDR3 is TGTGCCAGCAGCCCATCCGGGTTCGGCAATCAGCCCCAGCATTTT. Its protein product is CASSPSGFGNQPQHF.